This TCR beta chain was recorded in a study of blood T cell repertoires in COVID-19. Study in general: The cDNA or gDNA used as material had been derived from T cells, B-cell-depleted T cells, or PBMCs.

CDR1 and CDR2 (germline): LGHNA, YSLEER. The germline V and J ends were trimmed by 1 base and 2 bases, with 11 bases remaining between them. The CDR3 extends over 16 amino acids. Authors' processing steps: How many nucleated cells were present was estimated from reference gene primer amplification. The protocol was immunoSEQ multiplex PCR, while the TCRdb copy is restricted to in-frame clones and leaves out a portion. The DNA gave D and trimming, while V, J and clone size come from that table. The sample holds under 500,000 clones, about 85% seen once. Participants were aged about 18 to 89 years from around 26 US areas. Each participant's cohort was designated according to participant-reported clinical history.

The chain has TRBV4-3 and TRBJ2-2; tentative D call: TRBD2 (6 bases). The clonotype comes from a woman under 30 with acute COVID-19. The sample consisted of PBMCs or T cells enriched from blood (not recorded which). In DNA form, the CDR3 reads TGCGCCAGCAGCCAAGGGACTACTAAAAACACCGGGGAGCTGTTTTTT. Its protein product is CASSQGTTKNTGELFF.